Included here is one TCR beta chain sequence, with context. Per the authors' pipeline: Cell counts per sample came from amplifying reference gene primers. Here immunoSEQ multiplex PCR was the method, and the copy in TCRdb shows in-frame clones only, minus some. V, J and clone size reflect that table, while D and trimming were determined from the DNA. This table has under 300,000 clones, approximately 87% appearing once. These data come from a study of blood T cell repertoires in COVID-19. On the study more broadly: Donors in the United States, Italy and Spain gave samples during acute or convalescent COVID-19. PBMCs, B-cell-depleted T cells, or T cells were the source of the cDNA or gDNA that made up the material.

The CDR3 has 14 amino acids. From germline, CDR1 is SEHNR and CDR2 FQNEAQ (reference sequence). V shed 4 bases and J shed 7 bases, with 16 bases lying between them. J is TRBJ1-2 and V is TRBV7-9; D not resolved. The sequence was obtained from a man aged 60 to 69 who had recovered from COVID-19. Material: peripheral blood. DNA for the CDR3: TGTGCCAGCAGCTCCGGCGACACATTTGGTGGCTACACCTTC. Protein: CASSSGDTFGGYTF.